These 21 T cell receptor beta chains share one sample of origin, sequenced in a study of T cells in Graves' hyperthyroidism and ophthalmopathy. There were TCR beta CDR3 regions amplified from RNA transcripts. HTBI primers were used for first-round RT-PCR of the TCR CDR3. TCRdb recomputed calls from the multiplex PCR reads with MiXCR, one row per CDR3 protein. Here the sample spans roughly 740,000 distinct CDR3 sequences, about 17% being singletons. Source material: blood. These receptors were taken from a man aged 18 to 30 with Graves' hyperthyroidism.

The chain is built from TRBV6-1 and TRBJ2-2; TRBD2 matches 7 bases. The CDR3 length is 13 residues. V dropped 2 bases and J dropped 6; count of bases not matched to a gene: 0. CDR1 is MNHNS and CDR2 is SASEGT in the germline V gene. This CDR3 reads CASSERGAGELFF. The CDR3 nucleotides are TGTGCCAGCAGTGAACGGGGGGCCGGGGAGCTGTTTTTT.

The sample holds a few counts of this clonotype. V and J are TRBV20-1 and TRBJ1-5; D unresolved. Trimming cost V 3 bases and J 5 bases, with 11 bases left between them. In germline, CDR1 is DFQATT, CDR2 SNEGSKA (reference sequence). The CDR3 loop spans 13 amino acids. The CDR3 nucleotides are TGCAGTGCTAGGTGGGGAGTGCATCAGCCCCAGCATTTT. This sequence encodes CSARWGVHQPQHF.

There are many counts of this clonotype. The chain has TRBV7-8 and TRBJ2-6; perhaps TRBD2 as D (6 bases). Germline V gene data show CDR1 as SGHVS and CDR2 as FQNEAQ. V shed 4 bases and J shed 0 bases, with 7 bases lying between them. CDR3 length equals 15 residues. Written as DNA, the CDR3 is TGTGCCAGCAGCTGGGGGGTCTCTGGGGCCAACGTCCTGACTTTC. It encodes CASSWGVSGANVLTF.

This clonotype has a count of ten or more. The rearrangement uses TRBV11-2 and TRBJ2-7; perhaps D is TRBD1 or TRBD2 (5 bases each). The V gene lost 1 base and the J gene lost 6 bases, with 16 bases spanning the gap. Germline loops: CDR1 SGHAT, CDR2 FQNNGV. This CDR3 comprises 15 residues. In DNA form, the CDR3 reads TGTGCCAGCAGCTTAGTCCGGGGCCTCCACCTCGAGCAGTACTTC. This encodes CASSLVRGLHLEQYF.

The chain is built from TRBV10-2 and TRBJ2-7, with D possibly being TRBD1 (6 bases). This CDR3 has 14 amino acids. V was clipped by 5 bases and J by 2 bases, with 13 bases between them. The germline V gene has CDR1 WSHSY and CDR2 SAAADI. The CDR3 DNA is TGCGCCAGCAGTATTGGGTCAGGGGCCTACGAGCAGTACTTC. Translated, it gives CASSIGSGAYEQYF.

This clonotype was observed at least ten times. The chain couples TRBV30 to TRBJ2-3; 13 bases agree with TRBD2. CDR1 and CDR2 from the germline V gene are GTSNPN and SVGIG (reference sequence). Trimming at V came to 6 bases and at J to 3 bases, leaving 15 bases not matched to a gene. This CDR3 comprises 18 residues. The CDR3 sequence: CACPAGTLTSGGTDTQYF. CDR3 in DNA: TGTGCCTGCCCCGCAGGGACGCTGACTAGCGGGGGGACAGATACGCAGTATTTT.

The table lists this clonotype with many counts. The chain recombines TRBV7-2 with TRBJ2-3; tentatively, D is TRBD2 (6 bases). CDR1 and CDR2 from the germline V gene are SGHTA and FQGNSA. The CDR3 has 17 amino acids. Trimming took off 2 bases at V and 5 bases at J, with 20 bases between the two ends. CDR3 sequence: CASSLPYHSSGEDTQYF. The CDR3, as DNA: TGTGCCAGCAGCTTACCTTACCATAGTAGCGGCGAAGATACGCAGTATTTT.

This clonotype was counted only a few times. The chain employs TRBV5-1 and TRBJ1-4, with 7 positions matching TRBD1. Germline-derived CDR1 and CDR2 are SGHRS and YFSETQ. Trimming at V came to 2 bases and at J to 4 bases, leaving 5 bases not matched to a gene. CDR3 size: 15 residues. The CDR3, as DNA: TGCGCCAGCAGCTTTACGACAGGGATTAATGAAAAACTGTTTTTT. Its protein product is CASSFTTGINEKLFF.

This clonotype was detected ten times or more. The CDR3 sequence is CASSRSGRGESSYEQYF. The CDR3 nucleotides read TGTGCCAGCAGTCGAAGCGGAAGGGGGGAAAGCTCCTACGAGCAGTACTTC. The chain links TRBV28 to TRBJ2-7; D tentatively fits TRBD1 or TRBD2 (6 bases each). The germline V gene has CDR1 MDHEN and CDR2 SYDVKM. The CDR3 length is 17 residues. The V and J ends lost 5 bases and 0 bases respectively, with 20 bases between them.

Only a few counts were recorded for this clonotype. V gene TRBV7-9 combines with J gene TRBJ1-1, with D tentatively TRBD1 (6 bases). The CDR3 is 13 residues long. V was shortened by 2 bases and J by 11 bases, with 15 bases between the two germline ends. The germline gives CDR1 SEHNR, CDR2 FQNEAQ (reference sequence). The CDR3 region is CASSLMAGETAFF. The CDR3 coding sequence is TGTGCCAGCAGCTTAATGGCAGGGGAAACGGCTTTCTTT.

The chain combines TRBV18 with TRBJ1-2; possible D gene TRBD1, 5 bases. Germline V CDR1 and CDR2: KGHSH, LQKENI. The ends were cut back, 5 bases at V and 8 bases at J, with 18 bases in the middle. The CDR3 is 14 residues long. CDR3 region: CASSRDGKTAGYTF. The CDR3 DNA sequence: TGTGCCAGCTCAAGGGACGGGAAGACGGCGGGCTACACCTTC.

This clonotype was found many times. V and J are TRBV3-1 and TRBJ1-6; D not certain. This CDR3 contains 16 residues. Trimming took 1 base from V and 5 from J, leaving 12 bases between them. CDR1 and CDR2 from the germline V gene are LGHDT and YNNKEL (reference sequence). The chain's CDR3 is CASSQGRAGNNSPLHF. CDR3 nucleotide sequence: TGTGCCAGCAGCCAAGGGAGGGCTGGGAATAATTCACCCCTCCACTTT.

The chain recombines TRBV20-1 with TRBJ2-3; D possibly corresponds to TRBD1 (6 bases). This CDR3 has 14 residues. The V gene's germline CDR1 is DFQATT and CDR2 SNEGSKA (reference sequence). V lost 6 bases, J lost 1 base, and 14 bases lay in between. CDR3 DNA sequence: TGCAGTGCCTCAGGGGAGTTTGGCACAGATACGCAGTATTTT. Protein sequence: CSASGEFGTDTQYF.

The chain recombines TRBV7-9 with TRBJ2-4, with TRBD2 identical over 13 bases. V was pared by 5 bases and J by 7 bases, with 8 bases of the junction left unmatched. Germline V gene sequence: CDR1 SEHNR, CDR2 FQNEAQ (reference sequence). The CDR3 runs 16 residues. CDR3 loop: CASSTWTSGSGNIQYF. In nucleotides, the CDR3 is TGTGCCAGCAGCACGTGGACTAGCGGGAGCGGGAACATTCAGTACTTC. The full variable domain, completed using reference TRBV7-9 and TRBJ2-4, is DTGVSQNPRHKITKRGQNVTFRCDPISEHNRLYWYRQTLGQGPEFLTYFQNEAQLEKSRLLSDRFSAERPKGSFSTLEIQRTEQGDSAMYLCASSTWTSGSGNIQYFGAGTRLSVL.

Only a few counts were recorded for this clonotype. The chain uses TRBV7-8 and TRBJ2-1; 10 bases match TRBD2. CDR1 and CDR2 from the germline V gene are SGHVS and FQNEAQ. The CDR3 sequence is 18 residues long. The J segment lost 4 bases and the V segment lost 6 bases, leaving 15 bases of the junction unmatched. The CDR3 bases are TGTGCCAGCAGAACGACAGCGACCGGGACTAGCGTTTACAATGAGCAGTTCTTC. Its translation is CASRTTATGTSVYNEQFF.

On this clonotype: Because it lacks the conserved phenylalanine or tryptophan at the end, this CDR3 is likely a read error. The chain uses TRBV6-2 or TRBV6-3 and TRBJ2-1; 11 bases line up with TRBD2. The CDR3 length is 15 residues. The germline V gene has CDR1 MNHEY and CDR2 SVGEGT. Trimming at V came to 4 bases and at J to 4 bases, leaving 3 bases not matched to a gene. This chain's CDR3 is CASSFGTSGYNEQFL. The CDR3 DNA follows: TGTGCCAGCAGTTTCGGGACTAGCGGTTACAATGAGCAGTTCCTC.

The chain uses TRBV28 and TRBJ2-1; D gene ambiguous. V was cut by 5 bases and J by 8 bases, with 16 bases left in between. The CDR3 length is 14 residues. Germline CDR1 MDHEN, CDR2 SYDVKM. In DNA form, the CDR3 reads TGTGCCAGCAGTCCCCTAAGGTCGATCCATGAGCAGTTCTTC. Its translation is CASSPLRSIHEQFF.

This clonotype was seen only a few times. The chain combines TRBV19 with TRBJ2-1; 7 bases agree with TRBD1. Losses at the gene ends were 1 base for V and 8 bases for J; bases not matched to a gene: 8. Germline assignment: CDR1 LNHDA and CDR2 SQIVND (reference sequence). This CDR3 comprises 15 residues. The DNA of the CDR3 is TGTGCCAGTAGTATAGGAGGGGGCTTTATGGATGAGCAGTTCTTC. Translation: CASSIGGGFMDEQFF.

This clonotype occurred a few times. The chain links TRBV7-2 to TRBJ2-2, with D maybe TRBD1 (6 bases). Germline values: CDR1 SGHTA, CDR2 FQGNSA. This CDR3 spans 16 amino acids. The V and J ends lost 1 base and 5 bases respectively, with 14 bases between them. CDR3 residues: CASSLVAWGRTGELFF. As DNA, the CDR3 is TGTGCCAGCAGCTTAGTTGCCTGGGGGCGGACCGGGGAGCTGTTTTTT.

This clonotype occurred a few times. The rearrangement uses TRBV28 and TRBJ2-6; D is ambiguous. V was trimmed by 10 bases and J by 3 bases, leaving 7 bases between them. This CDR3 region has 12 residues. The germline V gene encodes CDR1 MDHEN and CDR2 SYDVKM. The DNA of the CDR3 is TGTGCCACAATGAATGGGGCCAACGTCCTGACTTTC. Translated, it gives CATMNGANVLTF.

This clonotype was observed many times. The rearrangement joins TRBV12-3 or TRBV12-4 to TRBJ2-7, with D tentatively TRBD2 (5 bases). CDR3 length equals 11 residues. V was clipped by 10 bases and J by 3 bases, with 10 bases between them. The CDR3 reads CATGVGYEQYF. As DNA, the CDR3 is TGTGCCACCGGGGTGGGCTACGAGCAGTACTTC.